The text below deals with one T cell receptor (beta chain). This CDR3 comprises 13 residues. Germline CDR1 reads MDHEN; CDR2 reads SYDVKM. The germline V and J ends were trimmed by 6 bases and 8 bases, with 16 bases remaining between them. This specimen belongs to a study of blood T cell repertoires in COVID-19. Study-level information: From T cells, B-cell-depleted T cells, or PBMCs came the material, which was cDNA or gDNA.

Authors' methods: For nucleated cells, counts were estimated from reference gene primer amplification. Sequenced by immunoSEQ multiplex PCR; TCRdb stores in-frame clones only, minus some. The V and J calls and clone size were taken over from that table, and D and trimming were inferred from the DNA. This table has 200,000 to 300,000 clones, 81% appearing once. The Seattle site enrolled patients during active infection and followed them longitudinally. V usage is TRBV28 and J usage is TRBJ1-2, with D uncertain. The sequence was collected from a woman older than 75 with COVID-19, enrolled during active disease. The sequenced sample consisted of peripheral blood. This CDR3 is CASSNPLGGGYTF. CDR3 DNA sequence: TGTGCCAGCAGCAACCCTCTGGGAGGCGGCTACACCTTC.